These 14 T cell receptor beta chains originate from one sample sequenced in a study of blood T cells in healthy people across ages. It was with a sample-barcoded 5' primer and a J-beta primer mix that a second PCR of about 6 to 12 cycles was run. TCRdb re-called the 5' RACE reads with MiXCR, one entry per CDR3 protein. This repertoire shows fewer than 1,000,000 distinct CDR3 sequences, about 47% found once; its top ten account for 15% to 20%. The material sequenced was blood. These TCRs come from a man older than 75 in good health.

The table lists this clonotype with a few counts. J is TRBJ2-7 and V is TRBV4-3; D not resolved. The CDR3 spans 13 residues. Trimming left V 0 bases short and J 7 bases short, with 10 bases between. Germline V lookup: CDR1 LGHNA, CDR2 YSLEER. The CDR3 DNA is TGCGCCAGCAGCCAAGATCCCAAAGATGAGCAGTACTTC. Translating gives CASSQDPKDEQYF.

This rearrangement joins TRBV29-1 to TRBJ2-3, with 7 bases aligning to TRBD2. The J segment lost 6 bases and the V segment lost 2 bases, leaving 2 bases of the junction unmatched. The CDR3 runs 12 residues. The germline V gene encodes CDR1 SQVTM and CDR2 ANQGSEA. The CDR3 sequence: CSVEMGGDTQYF. The CDR3 bases are TGCAGCGTTGAAATGGGGGGGGATACGCAGTATTTT.

This clonotype came up many times. The chain links TRBV29-1 to TRBJ2-1, with a weak D call TRBD1 (5 bases). Germline CDR1 is SQVTM and CDR2 is ANQGSEA. The CDR3 loop spans 13 amino acids. V gave up 7 bases and J gave up 5 bases, with 15 bases separating them. CDR3 amino acids: CSAITSGNNEQFF. In nucleotides, the CDR3 is TGCAGCGCCATCACGTCAGGGAACAATGAGCAGTTCTTC.

This clonotype occurred once. This sequence may be a read error, since a much larger clone differs from it by one base. The chain uses TRBV5-1 and TRBJ1-1; possible D gene TRBD1, 5 bases. This CDR3 is built from 14 residues. The germline CDR1 and CDR2 sequences are SGHRS and YFSETQ. The CDR3 coding sequence is TGCGCCGGCAGCTGGAGTTTGAGGGGTACTGAAGCTTTCTTT. Translating gives CAGSWSLRGTEAFF.

This clonotype occurred many times. The rearrangement links TRBV7-9 to TRBJ2-7; 12 nucleotides match TRBD2. Germline-derived CDR1 and CDR2 are SEHNR and FQNEAQ (reference sequence). Trimming removed 5 bases from V and 0 bases from J; junction bases left unmatched: 11. The length of the CDR3 is 18 residues. The CDR3 is CASSRATSGSSTSYEQYF. The CDR3 nucleotides are TGTGCCAGCAGCCGCGCGACTAGCGGGAGCTCCACCTCCTACGAGCAGTACTTC.

The chain is built from TRBV4-3 and TRBJ2-7; no clear D gene. Deletions cut 1 base from V and 3 bases from J, with 7 bases between. Germline CDR1 is LGHNA and CDR2 is YSLEER. This CDR3 has 13 residues. The CDR3 region has the DNA TGCGCCAGCAGCCAAGCAGTGGACTACGAGCAGTACTTC. It translates to CASSQAVDYEQYF.

The chain employs TRBV20-1 and TRBJ1-1; perhaps TRBD1 as D (5 bases). CDR1 is DFQATT, CDR2 SNEGSKA, per germline (reference sequence). Trimming removed 3 bases at V and 7 bases at J, with 15 bases between. The CDR3 totals 13 residues. The CDR3 coding sequence is TGCAGTGCTAGCCAGCCGGGACGCAATGAAGCTTTCTTT. Protein product: CSASQPGRNEAFF.

The chain joins TRBV7-2 to TRBJ2-7; D call uncertain. The V gene's germline CDR1 is SGHTA and CDR2 FQGNSA. The CDR3 consists of 15 residues. Trimming pared 0 bases from V and 1 base from J, leaving 10 bases between. The CDR3 region has the DNA TGTGCCAGCAGCTTAGCGGGCCAGCAGTCCTACGAGCAGTACTTC. This translates into CASSLAGQQSYEQYF.

With respect to this clonotype: The junction differs from germline at one of its ends, possibly a read error. The CDR3 DNA follows: TGCAGTGCTAGAGAATTGCCAGGGAACTTAGGTGGCCACACCTTC. Translation: CSARELPGNLGGHTF. The genes are TRBV20-1 and TRBJ1-2; possible D gene TRBD1, 5 bases. The length of the CDR3 is 15 residues. Germline loops: CDR1 DFQATT, CDR2 SNEGSKA (reference sequence).

V gene TRBV4-2 combines with J gene TRBJ2-2; D assignment may be TRBD1 or TRBD2 (5 bases each). There are 16 residues in the CDR3. Germline V lookup: CDR1 LGHNA, CDR2 YNFKEQ. V was shortened by 4 bases and J by 3 bases, with 15 bases between the two germline ends. In nucleotides, the CDR3 is TGTGCCAGCAGCCGCCGTCCGGGACCAGACACCGGGGAGCTGTTTTTT. Its translation is CASSRRPGPDTGELFF.

This clonotype was counted many times. CDR3 nucleotides: TGTGCCAGCAGCCCCAGCCCCAATGAGCAGTTCTTC. Translating gives CASSPSPNEQFF. This sequence joins TRBV14 and TRBJ2-1; D remains ambiguous. The CDR3 runs 12 residues. Germline-derived CDR1 and CDR2 are SGHDN and FVKESK. The germline V and J ends were trimmed by 4 bases and 6 bases, with 7 bases remaining between them.

The chain recombines TRBV6-2 or TRBV6-3 with TRBJ1-2; D gene unclear. CDR3 length equals 13 residues. V was clipped by 5 bases and J by 1 base, with 8 bases between them. Germline V lookup: CDR1 MNHEY, CDR2 SVGEGT. The CDR3 nucleotides are TGTGCCAGCAGTAGAACGAATAACTATGGCTACACCTTC. It is translated as CASSRTNNYGYTF.

The rearrangement joins TRBV11-2 to TRBJ2-1; D is perhaps TRBD1 (5 bases). CDR1 SGHAT and CDR2 FQNNGV come from the germline V gene. V was cut by 4 bases and J by 9 bases, with 10 bases left in between. The CDR3 runs to 12 residues. CDR3 bases: TGTGCCAGCAGCTCCCAAGGGGCTGAGCAGTTCTTC. Protein sequence: CASSSQGAEQFF.

This clonotype has more than one count but fewer than ten. This rearrangement joins TRBV12-3 or TRBV12-4 to TRBJ2-3; no clear D. V gave up 4 bases and J gave up 5 bases, with 10 bases separating them. The CDR3 runs to 13 residues. The CDR3 sequence is CASSWDLEDTQYF. CDR3 in DNA: TGTGCCAGCAGTTGGGATCTAGAAGATACGCAGTATTTT.